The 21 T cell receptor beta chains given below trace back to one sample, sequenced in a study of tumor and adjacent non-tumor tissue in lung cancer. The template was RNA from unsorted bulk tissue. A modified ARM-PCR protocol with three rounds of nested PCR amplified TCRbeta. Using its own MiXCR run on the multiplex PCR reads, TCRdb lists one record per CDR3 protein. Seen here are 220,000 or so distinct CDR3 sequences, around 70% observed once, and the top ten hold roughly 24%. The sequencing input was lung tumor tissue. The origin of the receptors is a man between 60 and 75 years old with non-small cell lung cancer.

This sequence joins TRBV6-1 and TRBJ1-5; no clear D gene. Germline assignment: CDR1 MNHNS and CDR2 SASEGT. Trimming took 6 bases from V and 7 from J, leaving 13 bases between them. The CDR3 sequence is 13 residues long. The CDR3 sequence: CASRGFEGQPQHF. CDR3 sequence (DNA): TGTGCCAGCAGAGGATTCGAAGGGCAGCCCCAGCATTTT.

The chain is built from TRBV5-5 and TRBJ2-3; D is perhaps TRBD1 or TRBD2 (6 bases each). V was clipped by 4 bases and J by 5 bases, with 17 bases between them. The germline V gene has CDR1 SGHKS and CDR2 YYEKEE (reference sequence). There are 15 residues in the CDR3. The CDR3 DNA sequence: TGTGCCAGCAGCCGCGCGGGGACAAGGGTAGATACGCAGTATTTT. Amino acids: CASSRAGTRVDTQYF.

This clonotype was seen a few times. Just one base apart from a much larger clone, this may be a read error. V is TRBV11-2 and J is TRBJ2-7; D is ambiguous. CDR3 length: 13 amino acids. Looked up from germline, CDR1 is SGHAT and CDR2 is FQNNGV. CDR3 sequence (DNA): TGTGCCAGCAGCTTAGAGGCAAACGGCGAGCCGTACTTC. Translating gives CASSLEANGEPYF.

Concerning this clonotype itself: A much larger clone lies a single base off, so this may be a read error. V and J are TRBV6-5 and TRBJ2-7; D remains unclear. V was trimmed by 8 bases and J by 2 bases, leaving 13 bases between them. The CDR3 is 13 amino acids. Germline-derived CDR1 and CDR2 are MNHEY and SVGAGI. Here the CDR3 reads CASARGVTYEQYF. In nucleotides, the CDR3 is TGTGCCAGCGCTCGTGGGGTGACCTACGAGCAGTACTTC.

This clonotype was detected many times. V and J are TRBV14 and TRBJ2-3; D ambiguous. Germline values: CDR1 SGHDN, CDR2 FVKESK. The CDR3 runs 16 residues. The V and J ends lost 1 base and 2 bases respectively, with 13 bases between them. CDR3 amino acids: CASSQGLHTDTDTQYF. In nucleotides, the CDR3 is TGTGCCAGCAGCCAAGGTCTACATACCGACACAGATACGCAGTATTTT.

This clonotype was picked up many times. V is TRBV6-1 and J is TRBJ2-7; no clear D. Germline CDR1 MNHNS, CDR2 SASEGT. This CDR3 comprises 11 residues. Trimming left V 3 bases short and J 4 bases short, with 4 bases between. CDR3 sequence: CASSDLYEQYF. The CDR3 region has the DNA TGTGCCAGCAGTGACCTTTACGAGCAGTACTTC.

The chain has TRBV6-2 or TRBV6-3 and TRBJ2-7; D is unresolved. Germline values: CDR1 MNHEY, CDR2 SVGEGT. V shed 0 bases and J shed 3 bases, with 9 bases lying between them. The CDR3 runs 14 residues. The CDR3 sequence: CASSYSGSVYEQYF. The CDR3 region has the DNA TGTGCCAGCAGTTACTCCGGCAGCGTCTACGAGCAGTACTTC.

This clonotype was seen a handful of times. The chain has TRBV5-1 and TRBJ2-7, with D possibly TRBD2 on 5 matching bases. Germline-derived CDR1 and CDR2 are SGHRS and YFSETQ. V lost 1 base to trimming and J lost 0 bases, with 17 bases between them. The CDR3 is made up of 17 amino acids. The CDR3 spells CASSLPREGRYSYEQYF. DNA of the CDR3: TGCGCCAGCAGCTTGCCGAGGGAAGGGCGCTACTCCTACGAGCAGTACTTC.

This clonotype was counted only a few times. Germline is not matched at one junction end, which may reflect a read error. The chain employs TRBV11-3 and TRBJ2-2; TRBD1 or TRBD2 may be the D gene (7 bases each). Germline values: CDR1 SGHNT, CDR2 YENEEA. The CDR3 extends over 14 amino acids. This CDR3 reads CASSLAGGTGVLFF. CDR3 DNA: TGTGCCAGCAGCTTAGCGGGGGGAACAGGGGTGCTGTTTTTT.

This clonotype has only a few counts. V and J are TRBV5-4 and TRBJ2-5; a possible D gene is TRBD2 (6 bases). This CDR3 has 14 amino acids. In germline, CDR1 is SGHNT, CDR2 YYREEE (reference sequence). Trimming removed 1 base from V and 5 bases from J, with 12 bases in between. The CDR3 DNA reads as TGTGCCAGCAGCTTGTGGAGCCGGGAGGAGACCCAGTACTTC. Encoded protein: CASSLWSREETQYF.

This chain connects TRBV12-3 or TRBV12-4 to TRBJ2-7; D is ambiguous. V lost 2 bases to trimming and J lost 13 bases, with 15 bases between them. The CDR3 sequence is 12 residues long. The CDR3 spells CASSLYQYERYF. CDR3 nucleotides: TGTGCCAGCAGTTTATATCAGTACGAGCGATACTTC.

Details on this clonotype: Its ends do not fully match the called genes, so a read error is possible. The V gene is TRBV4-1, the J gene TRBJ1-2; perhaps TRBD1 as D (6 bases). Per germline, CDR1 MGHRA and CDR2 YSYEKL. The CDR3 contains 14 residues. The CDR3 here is CVSRPRQAGYGYTF. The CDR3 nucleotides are TGCGTCAGCAGGCCGAGACAGGCGGGCTATGGCTACACCTTC.

CDR3: CASSSTMGEPKETQYF. The CDR3 region has the DNA TGTGCCAGCAGCTCTACAATGGGAGAGCCAAAGGAGACCCAGTACTTC. The J gene is TRBJ2-5, the V gene TRBV11-2, with a weak D call TRBD2 (5 bases). CDR3 length: 16 residues. Trimming left V 4 bases short and J 5 bases short, with 20 bases between. Germline V gene sequence: CDR1 SGHAT, CDR2 FQNNGV.

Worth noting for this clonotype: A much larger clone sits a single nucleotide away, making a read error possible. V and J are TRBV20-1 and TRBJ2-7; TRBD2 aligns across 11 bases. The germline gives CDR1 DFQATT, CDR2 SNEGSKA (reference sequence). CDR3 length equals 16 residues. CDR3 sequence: CSARPLAGGSFYEHYF. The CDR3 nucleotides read TGCAGTGCTAGACCCTTAGCGGGAGGGTCGTTTTACGAGCACTACTTC.

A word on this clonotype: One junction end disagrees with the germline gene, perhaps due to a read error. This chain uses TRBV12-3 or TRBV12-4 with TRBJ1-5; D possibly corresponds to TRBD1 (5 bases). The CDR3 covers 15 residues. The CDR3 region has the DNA TGTGCCAGCAATCCCGGGACCGGAAGCAATCAGCCCCAGCGTTTT. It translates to CASNPGTGSNQPQRF.

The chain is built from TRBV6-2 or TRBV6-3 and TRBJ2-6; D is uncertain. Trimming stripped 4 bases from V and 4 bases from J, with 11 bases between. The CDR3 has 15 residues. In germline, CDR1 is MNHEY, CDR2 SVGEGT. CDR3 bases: TGTGCCAGCAGTTGCTTCGGTTCCGGGGCCAACGTCCTGACTTTC. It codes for CASSCFGSGANVLTF.

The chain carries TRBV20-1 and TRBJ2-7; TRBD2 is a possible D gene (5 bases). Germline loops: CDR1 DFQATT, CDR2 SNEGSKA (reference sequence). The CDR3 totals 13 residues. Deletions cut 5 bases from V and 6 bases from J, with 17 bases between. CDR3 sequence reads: CSAGGVITLEQYF. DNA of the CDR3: TGCAGTGCTGGAGGTGTGATTACCCTCGAGCAGTACTTC.

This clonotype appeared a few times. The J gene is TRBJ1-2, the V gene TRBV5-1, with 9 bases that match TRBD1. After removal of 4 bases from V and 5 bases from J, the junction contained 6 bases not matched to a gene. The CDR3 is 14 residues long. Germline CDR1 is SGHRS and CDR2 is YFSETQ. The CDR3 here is CASSRTGVDYGYTF. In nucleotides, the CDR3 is TGCGCCAGCAGCAGGACAGGGGTAGATTATGGCTACACCTTC.

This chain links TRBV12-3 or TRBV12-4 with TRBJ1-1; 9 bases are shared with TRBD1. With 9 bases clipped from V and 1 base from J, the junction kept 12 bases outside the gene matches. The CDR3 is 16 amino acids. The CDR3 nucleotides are TGTGCCAGTAATCTGACACAGGGGGCAGGGAACACTGAAGCTTTCTTT. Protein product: CASNLTQGAGNTEAFF.

This CDR3 is CASSFHVNGRSYNEQFF. CDR3 nucleotide sequence: TGTGCCAGCAGCTTCCATGTTAACGGGAGGAGCTACAATGAGCAGTTCTTC. The chain has TRBV7-8 and TRBJ2-1; 7 nucleotides match TRBD2. This CDR3 region has 17 residues. J gave up 3 bases and V 3 bases, and 11 bases lay outside the gene matches. Germline loops: CDR1 SGHVS, CDR2 FQNEAQ. The full variable domain, completed using reference TRBV7-8 and TRBJ2-1, is GAGVSQSPRYKVAKRGQDVALRCDPISGHVSLFWYQQALGQGPEFLTYFQNEAQLDKSGLPSDRFFAERPEGSVSTLKIQRTQQEDSAVYLCASSFHVNGRSYNEQFFGPGTRLTVL.

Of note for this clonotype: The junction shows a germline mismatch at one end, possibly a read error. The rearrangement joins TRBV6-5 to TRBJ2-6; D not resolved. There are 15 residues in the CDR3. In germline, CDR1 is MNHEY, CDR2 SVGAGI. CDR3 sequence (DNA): TGTGCCAGCAGTTACTTCGGCACTGGGACCAACGTCCTGACTTTC. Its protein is CASSYFGTGTNVLTF.